Presented here are 2 T cell receptor beta chains from one specimen sequenced in a study of OX40 agonist ivuxolimab in advanced cancers. Method: immunoSEQ multiplex PCR; TCRdb's copy keeps in-frame clones and lacks some. This table has about 69,000 clones, around 83% appearing once. Sample: CD4+ or CD8+ T cells sorted from blood, taken in a trial of the OX40 agonist ivuxolimab. These receptor sequences come from an adult with an advanced solid tumor such as melanoma, head and neck, liver or kidney cancer.

The gene calls are TRBV19 and TRBJ2-7; TRBD1 matches at 10 bases. The CDR3 has 15 residues. Germline V gives CDR1 LNHDA, CDR2 SQIVND (reference sequence). V dropped 4 bases and J dropped 5; count of bases not matched to a gene: 8. CDR3 region: CASSRTGTGVDEQYF. CDR3 DNA sequence: TGTGCCAGTAGTAGAACCGGGACAGGGGTCGACGAGCAGTACTTC.

This sequence joins TRBV11-2 and TRBJ1-1; D is unresolved. This CDR3 comprises 11 residues. The V gene's germline CDR1 is SGHAT and CDR2 FQNNGV. V lost 3 bases and J 7 bases, leaving 6 bases between the germline ends. The CDR3 reads CASSLDREAFF. Written as DNA, the CDR3 is TGTGCCAGCAGCTTGGATCGTGAAGCTTTCTTT.